A selection of T cell receptor beta chains follows, all from one sample in a study of beta chain features in type 1 diabetes. TCRdb keeps only in-frame clones here, not all; method: immunoSEQ multiplex PCR. The table records roughly 300,000 clones, around 13% of them present only once. Sequencing used central memory CD4+ T cells from blood. The source of these receptors is a man aged 25-45 years in good health. CDR3s include the opening cysteine and the closing phenylalanine or tryptophan. Fields, in order: clone size, J gene, V gene, D gene, CDR3 DNA, CDR3 protein. The D gene is left open where the match is weak. For some rows the clone size is stated as once, few or many, or as a class when expanded; others skip it.

abundance: few
j_gene: TRBJ2-1
v_gene: TRBV28
d_gene: -
CDR3nt: TGTGCCAGCAGAGAGACAGGTGATGAGCAGTTCTTC
CDR3aa: CASRETGDEQFF

abundance: few
j_gene: TRBJ1-2
v_gene: TRBV11-3
d_gene: -
CDR3nt: TGTGCCAGCAGCATCGGGACTCAGGGCTACACCTTC
CDR3aa: CASSIGTQGYTF

abundance: -
j_gene: TRBJ2-5
v_gene: TRBV18
d_gene: TRBD1
CDR3nt: TGTGCCAGCGACAGGGGGCGACAGACCCAGTACTTC
CDR3aa: CASDRGRQTQYF

abundance: few
j_gene: TRBJ2-1
v_gene: TRBV11-3
d_gene: TRBD1
CDR3nt: TGTGCCAGCAGCTCCGGACAGGGTGGGAATGAGCAGTTCTTC
CDR3aa: CASSSGQGGNEQFF

abundance: -
j_gene: TRBJ1-5
v_gene: TRBV5-1
d_gene: -
CDR3nt: TGCGCCAGCAGCTTGGAAGGGGTCGGCAATCAGCCCCAGCATTTT
CDR3aa: CASSLEGVGNQPQHF

abundance: medium-sized
j_gene: TRBJ2-1
v_gene: TRBV11-3
d_gene: TRBD2
CDR3nt: TGTGCCAGCAGCAAGGGGAGGGCTGCCGTTGGACTAGCGATACATGAGCAGTTCTTC
CDR3aa: CASSKGRAAVGLAIHEQFF

abundance: few
j_gene: TRBJ2-3
v_gene: TRBV10-2
d_gene: TRBD2
CDR3nt: TGCGCCAGTTCTAGCGGGGGGGCTGCAGATACGCAGTATTTT
CDR3aa: CASSSGGAADTQYF

abundance: -
j_gene: TRBJ2-5
v_gene: TRBV2
d_gene: -
CDR3nt: TGTGCCAGCAGGAAGACTCGCCAAGAGACCCAGTACTTC
CDR3aa: CASRKTRQETQYF

abundance: few
j_gene: TRBJ1-1
v_gene: TRBV27
d_gene: -
CDR3nt: TGTGCCAGCAGCTTTACTGGGGTTGTGGGCACTGAAGCTTTCTTT
CDR3aa: CASSFTGVVGTEAFF

abundance: -
j_gene: TRBJ2-1
v_gene: TRBV5-1
d_gene: TRBD2
CDR3nt: TGCGCCAGCAGCCCGGGACTAGTGAGCTCCTACAATGAGCAGTTCTTC
CDR3aa: CASSPGLVSSYNEQFF

abundance: few
j_gene: TRBJ1-6
v_gene: TRBV5-1
d_gene: -
CDR3nt: TGCGCCAGCAGCCTACCGGACGGAAATTCACCCCTCCACTTT
CDR3aa: CASSLPDGNSPLHF

abundance: few
j_gene: TRBJ2-5
v_gene: TRBV7-3
d_gene: -
CDR3nt: TGTGCCAGCAGCAAAGGGGGGAGGAGCAGTGAGACCCAGTACTTC
CDR3aa: CASSKGGRSSETQYF

abundance: -
j_gene: TRBJ1-2
v_gene: TRBV11-3
d_gene: -
CDR3nt: TGTGCCAGCAGCACCTCTCGGACGGGATCCTACACCTTC
CDR3aa: CASSTSRTGSYTF

abundance: few
j_gene: TRBJ2-7
v_gene: TRBV27
d_gene: TRBD1
CDR3nt: TGTGCCAGCAGTTCTTTGGACAGGACGATGCGGCAGTACTTC
CDR3aa: CASSSLDRTMRQYF

abundance: few
j_gene: TRBJ2-7
v_gene: TRBV7-2
d_gene: -
CDR3nt: TGTGCCAGCAGCTTACCCTCCTACGAGCAGTACTTC
CDR3aa: CASSLPSYEQYF

abundance: few
j_gene: TRBJ2-5
v_gene: TRBV30
d_gene: -
CDR3nt: TGTGCCTGGAGTGTACTAGCCCAAGAGACCCAGTACTTC
CDR3aa: CAWSVLAQETQYF

abundance: many
j_gene: TRBJ1-4
v_gene: TRBV18
d_gene: -
CDR3nt: TGTGCCAGCTCAGCAGTCCCCCAAAGCGAAAAACTGTTTTTT
CDR3aa: CASSAVPQSEKLFF

abundance: many
j_gene: TRBJ1-5
v_gene: TRBV19
d_gene: TRBD1
CDR3nt: TGTGCCAGTAGTAGTTCGTCGGGGACAGGGTTGGTTAGCAATCAGCCCCAGCATTTT
CDR3aa: CASSSSSGTGLVSNQPQHF

abundance: -
j_gene: TRBJ2-1
v_gene: TRBV7-7
d_gene: TRBD2
CDR3nt: TGCGCCAGCAGCCCAGGACTAGCGGGCGTAAATGAGCAGTTCTTC
CDR3aa: CASSPGLAGVNEQFF